One and the same sample provided the 30 T cell receptor beta chains below, sequenced in a study of blood T cell repertoires in COVID-19. Produced via immunoSEQ multiplex PCR; TCRdb's table is partial and in-frame only. The data show fewer than 200,000 clones, with roughly 87% seen just once and around 8% held by the top ten. Sequencing input: peripheral blood. The receptors derive from a woman aged 60-75 years with COVID-19, enrolled during active disease.

The sample holds one count of this clone. The rearrangement links TRBV5-6 to TRBJ1-2; 10 bases align to TRBD1. The V gene end was trimmed by 1 base and the J gene end by 8 bases; junction bases not matched to a gene: 11. The CDR3 runs 16 residues. The germline V gene has CDR1 SGHDT and CDR2 YYEEEE. CDR3 sequence: CASSLISRQGAWGYTF. The CDR3 coding sequence is TGTGCCAGCAGCTTGATATCGCGACAGGGGGCTTGGGGCTACACCTTC. Together with reference TRBV5-6 and TRBJ1-2, the CDR3 gives the full variable domain: DAGVTQSPTHLIKTRGQQVTLRCSPKSGHDTVSWYQQALGQGPQFIFQYYEEEERQRGNFPDRFSGHQFPNYSSELNVNALLLGDSALYLCASSLISRQGAWGYTFGSGTRLTVV.

The CDR3 reads CASSFGGFSYNEQFF. The CDR3, as DNA: TGTGCCAGCAGCTTCGGGGGATTTTCCTACAATGAGCAGTTCTTC. J is TRBJ2-1 and V is TRBV5-6, with D possibly being TRBD2 (6 bases). CDR3 length equals 15 residues. CDR1 and CDR2 (germline): SGHDT, YYEEEE. V lost 2 bases and J 1 base, leaving 10 bases between the germline ends.

This chain links TRBV6-2 or TRBV6-3 with TRBJ2-5, with 7 bases lining up with TRBD2. The length of the CDR3 is 16 residues. The trim removed 5 bases at V and 4 bases at J, leaving 13 bases unmatched. Germline loops: CDR1 MNHEY, CDR2 SVGEGT. The CDR3 DNA reads as TGTGCCAGCAGTGGGATGCCCGCGGGAGTCCGAGAGACCCAGTACTTC. It specifies CASSGMPAGVRETQYF.

The V call is TRBV7-3, the J call TRBJ2-5, with 8 bases that match TRBD2. The CDR3 sequence is 14 residues long. Per the germline V gene, CDR1 is SGHTA and CDR2 is FQGTGA. The V gene end was trimmed by 1 base and the J gene end by 8 bases; junction bases not matched to a gene: 6. CDR3 amino acids: CASSLKGLVATQYF. CDR3 in DNA: TGTGCCAGCAGCTTAAAGGGACTAGTAGCCACCCAGTACTTC.

The V gene is TRBV2, the J gene TRBJ1-1, with no clear D. V was pared by 2 bases and J by 2 bases, with 9 bases between. There are 14 residues in the CDR3. Germline V gene sequence: CDR1 SNHLY, CDR2 FYNNEI. CDR3 amino acids: CASSERARNTEAFF. In nucleotides, the CDR3 is TGTGCCAGCAGTGAACGTGCCAGAAACACTGAAGCTTTCTTT.

The chain combines TRBV29-1 with TRBJ2-1, with 12 bases that match TRBD2. The CDR3 has 17 amino acids. Germline V gives CDR1 SQVTM, CDR2 ANQGSEA. With V trimmed by 1 base and J by 3 bases, 7 bases remained unmatched. CDR3: CSVEAVLAGGRYNEQFF. The DNA for the CDR3 is TGCAGCGTTGAAGCAGTTCTAGCGGGGGGGCGCTACAATGAGCAGTTCTTC.

The chain recombines TRBV27 with TRBJ1-4; TRBD1 agrees at 8 bases. The CDR3 contains 15 residues. The junction had 10 bases not matched to a gene; V was cut back by 2 bases and J by 11 bases. Germline CDR1 reads MNHEY; CDR2 reads SMNVEV (reference sequence). The CDR3, as DNA: TGTGCCAGCAGTTTAGCCAGGGGGCTTCAGGACAAACTGTTTTTT. Translation: CASSLARGLQDKLFF.

V is TRBV18 and J is TRBJ1-1; D remains ambiguous. CDR3 size: 14 residues. The V gene lost 2 bases and the J gene lost 4 bases, with 11 bases spanning the gap. CDR1 is KGHSH, CDR2 LQKENI, per germline. The CDR3 is CASSPVREGTEAFF. CDR3 DNA: TGTGCCAGCTCACCAGTACGGGAGGGCACTGAAGCTTTCTTT.

The rearrangement joins TRBV29-1 to TRBJ2-5; possibly TRBD1 for D (5 bases). Germline V gene data show CDR1 as SQVTM and CDR2 as ANQGSEA. The CDR3 is made up of 13 amino acids. Trimming shortened V by 3 bases and J by 5 bases, and 13 bases separated the two germline ends. CDR3 loop: CSVDQGATETQYF. DNA for the CDR3: TGCAGCGTTGATCAAGGGGCCACGGAGACCCAGTACTTC.

The chain carries TRBV18 and TRBJ2-7; D ambiguous. Trimming took off 1 base at V and 0 bases at J, with 4 bases between the two ends. Germline assignment: CDR1 KGHSH and CDR2 LQKENI. The CDR3 consists of 13 residues. The CDR3 sequence: CASSPLASYEQYV. In DNA form, the CDR3 reads TGTGCCAGCTCACCACTAGCCTCCTACGAGCAGTACGTC.

V and J are TRBV6-6 and TRBJ1-5; 8 bases agree with TRBD1. The CDR3 runs 15 residues. The germline gives CDR1 MNHNY, CDR2 SVGAGI (reference sequence). With V trimmed by 6 bases and J by 6 bases, 10 bases remained unmatched. CDR3: CASSPRTGISQPQHF. The CDR3 nucleotides read TGTGCCAGCAGCCCCCGGACAGGGATCAGTCAGCCCCAGCATTTT.

This clone appeared a few times. The chain joins TRBV11-3 to TRBJ1-1, with D uncertain. Germline CDR1 is SGHNT and CDR2 is YENEEA. V gave up 1 base and J gave up 1 base, with 13 bases separating them. The CDR3 extends over 16 amino acids. CDR3 sequence: CASSLGCREENTEAFF. In DNA form, the CDR3 reads TGTGCCAGCAGCTTAGGGTGTAGGGAGGAGAACACTGAAGCTTTCTTT. The entire variable domain, with the rest obtained from reference TRBV11-3 and TRBJ1-1, is as follows: EAGVVQSPRYKIIEKKQPVAFWCNPISGHNTLYWYLQNLGQGPELLIRYENEEAVDDSQLPKDRFSAERLKGVDSTLKIQPAELGDSAVYLCASSLGCREENTEAFFGQGTRLTVV.

This sequence joins TRBV7-3 and TRBJ2-1, with 11 bases that match TRBD2. Trimming removed 3 bases from V and 5 bases from J; junction bases left unmatched: 3. Germline V gene sequence: CDR1 SGHTA, CDR2 FQGTGA. This CDR3 region has 15 residues. CDR3 sequence (DNA): TGTGCCAGCAGCTTGCGACTAGCGGGAAACAATGAGCAGTTCTTC. Amino acids: CASSLRLAGNNEQFF. Full variable domain (missing parts from reference TRBV7-3 and TRBJ2-1): GAGVSQTPSNKVTEKGKYVELRCDPISGHTALYWYRQSLGQGPEFLIYFQGTGAADDSGLPNDRFFAVRPEGSVSTLKIQRTERGDSAVYLCASSLRLAGNNEQFFGPGTRLTVL.

This clone was picked up one time. Other DNA sequences within the sample encode an identical CDR3. The J gene is TRBJ1-1, the V gene TRBV19; 9 bases fit TRBD1. CDR3 length: 15 residues. Germline V gives CDR1 LNHDA, CDR2 SQIVND (reference sequence). Trimming removed 1 base from V and 4 bases from J; junction bases left unmatched: 4. The CDR3 is CASSIGTGGSTEAFF. The CDR3, as DNA: TGTGCCAGTAGTATAGGCACAGGGGGCAGCACTGAAGCTTTCTTT.

The chain's CDR3 is CASSTRTSGVTYNEQFF. The CDR3 DNA follows: TGTGCCAGTAGTACACGGACTAGCGGGGTCACCTACAATGAGCAGTTCTTC. This sequence joins TRBV19 and TRBJ2-1, with 12 bases lining up with TRBD2. CDR1 and CDR2 from the germline V gene are LNHDA and SQIVND (reference sequence). This CDR3 spans 17 amino acids. V shed 4 bases and J 2 bases; nucleotides not matched to a gene: 6. Combining the CDR3 with reference TRBV19 and TRBJ2-1 gives the whole variable domain DGGITQSPKYLFRKEGQNVTLSCEQNLNHDAMYWYRQDPGQGLRLIYYSQIVNDFQKGDIAEGYSVSREKKESFPLTVTSAQKNPTAFYLCASSTRTSGVTYNEQFFGPGTRLTVL.

V is TRBV27 and J is TRBJ2-2; D not certain. Trimming cost V 2 bases and J 7 bases, with 17 bases left between them. The germline CDR1 and CDR2 sequences are MNHEY and SMNVEV (reference sequence). The CDR3 has 16 amino acids. CDR3 loop: CASSLGGQDHGGELFF. The CDR3 DNA reads as TGTGCCAGCAGTTTAGGTGGCCAGGATCATGGCGGGGAGCTGTTTTTT.

In this sample, this clone turned up once. The CDR3 loop reads CASSPGTGKVQPQHF. In DNA, the CDR3 is TGCGCCAGCAGCCCAGGGACAGGGAAGGTGCAGCCCCAGCATTTT. The rearrangement links TRBV5-1 to TRBJ1-5; 9 bases agree with TRBD1. J gave up 7 bases and V 4 bases, and 9 bases lay outside the gene matches. This CDR3 comprises 15 residues. The germline gives CDR1 SGHRS, CDR2 YFSETQ.

The chain has TRBV30 and TRBJ1-4; possible D gene TRBD1, 6 bases. The germline CDR1 and CDR2 sequences are GTSNPN and SVGIG (reference sequence). V was cut by 3 bases and J by 5 bases, with 16 bases left in between. The length of the CDR3 is 15 residues. For the CDR3, the DNA is TGTGCCTGGAGGGACCTGGGGGCCTACAATGAAAAACTGTTTTTT. Its translation: CAWRDLGAYNEKLFF.

The chain is built from TRBV9 and TRBJ1-2, with a tentative D call TRBD1 (6 bases). CDR3 size: 15 residues. Germline CDR1 reads SGDLS; CDR2 reads YYNGEE. V lost 4 bases to trimming and J lost 5 bases, with 18 bases between them. The CDR3 sequence is CASSPLGGAQYGYTF. The CDR3 DNA is TGTGCCAGCAGCCCCCTGGGGGGGGCGCAGTATGGCTACACCTTC.

This rearrangement joins TRBV5-4 to TRBJ1-6; maybe TRBD1 (5 bases). Germline CDR1 reads SGHNT; CDR2 reads YYREEE (reference sequence). Deletions cut 5 bases from V and 12 bases from J, with 18 bases between. The CDR3 totals 14 residues. The CDR3 coding sequence is TGTGCCAGCAGAAACGGGGGAGGCGTCAAACCCCTCCACTTT. It codes for CASRNGGGVKPLHF.

The V and J genes are TRBV14 and TRBJ1-2; TRBD1 aligns across 9 bases. CDR3 length: 15 residues. Looked up from germline, CDR1 is SGHDN and CDR2 is FVKESK. J was trimmed by 2 bases and V by 4 bases; bases with no gene match: 5. The CDR3 DNA follows: TGTGCCAGCAGCCTTTCGGGACAGGGCAACTATGGCTACACCTTC. Translation gives CASSLSGQGNYGYTF.

This clone was found a few times. The chain employs TRBV12-3 or TRBV12-4 and TRBJ2-7, with TRBD1 matching over 8 bases. V lost 3 bases to trimming and J lost 6 bases; unmatched junction nucleotides: 4. The CDR3 spans 13 residues. The CDR3 DNA is TGTGCCAGCAGTTTGGACAGGGTAACCGAGCAGTACGTC. It is translated as CASSLDRVTEQYV.

The rearrangement uses TRBV18 and TRBJ1-6, with a possible D match to TRBD1 (5 bases). Trimming took off 4 bases at V and 8 bases at J, with 15 bases between the two ends. This CDR3 spans 15 amino acids. CDR1 and CDR2 from the germline V gene are KGHSH and LQKENI. This CDR3 is CASSRTPGEDSPLHF. CDR3 nucleotides: TGTGCCAGCTCACGGACCCCGGGGGAGGATTCACCCCTCCACTTT.

This chain connects TRBV19 to TRBJ1-2, with a tentative D call TRBD1 (5 bases). CDR1 and CDR2 (germline): LNHDA, SQIVND (reference sequence). The length of the CDR3 is 12 residues. V was trimmed by 5 bases and J by 8 bases, leaving 12 bases between them. The DNA of the CDR3 is TGTGCCAGTAGTTCGGGACTCAGCGGCTACACCTTC. It is translated as CASSSGLSGYTF.

The genes are TRBV9 and TRBJ2-1; TRBD1 might be the D (5 bases). The CDR3 extends over 15 amino acids. Germline-derived CDR1 and CDR2 are SGDLS and YYNGEE. V lost 0 bases to trimming and J lost 3 bases, with 10 bases between them. In nucleotides, the CDR3 is TGTGCCAGCAGCGTAGGGGGAAGGGGCTACAATGAGCAGTTCTTC. This translates into CASSVGGRGYNEQFF.

This chain links TRBV10-3 with TRBJ1-1, with D perhaps TRBD1 (6 bases). Germline V gene sequence: CDR1 ENHRY, CDR2 SYGVKD. V was cut by 2 bases and J by 0 bases, with 10 bases left in between. The CDR3 covers 15 residues. CDR3 sequence: CAISEGQNMNTEAFF. As DNA, the CDR3 is TGTGCCATCAGTGAGGGACAGAACATGAACACTGAAGCTTTCTTT.

This chain connects TRBV5-1 to TRBJ2-1, with 13 bases that match TRBD2. The V segment lost 3 bases and the J segment 12 bases; nucleotides outside the gene matches: 9. Germline-derived CDR1 and CDR2 are SGHRS and YFSETQ. The CDR3 is made up of 15 amino acids. The CDR3: CASSSGTSGAAGQFF. The DNA of the CDR3 is TGCGCCAGCAGCTCGGGGACTAGCGGGGCCGCGGGGCAGTTCTTC.

This chain connects TRBV5-6 to TRBJ2-5; D remains ambiguous. The V end was cut by 0 bases, the J end by 1 base, with 13 bases between. The CDR3 contains 16 residues. CDR1 is SGHDT and CDR2 is YYEEEE in the germline V gene. CDR3 coding DNA: TGTGCCAGCAGCTTGGGAGGTAGCCCCTCCCAAGAGACCCAGTACTTC. It yields the protein CASSLGGSPSQETQYF.

This chain connects TRBV7-3 to TRBJ2-2, with 13 bases identical to TRBD2. V lost 4 bases and J lost 3; bases outside the gene matches: 8. Germline lookup yields CDR1 SGHTA and CDR2 FQGTGA. This CDR3 region has 18 residues. DNA for the CDR3: TGTGCCAGCAGCTCAAGTGGACTAGCGGGGGACCACACCGGGGAGCTGTTTTTT. It specifies CASSSSGLAGDHTGELFF. The whole variable domain, remainder taken from reference TRBV7-3 and TRBJ2-2, is GAGVSQTPSNKVTEKGKYVELRCDPISGHTALYWYRQSLGQGPEFLIYFQGTGAADDSGLPNDRFFAVRPEGSVSTLKIQRTERGDSAVYLCASSSSGLAGDHTGELFFGEGSRLTVL.

This sequence joins TRBV4-3 and TRBJ2-1, with D maybe TRBD1 (5 bases). This CDR3 region has 14 residues. Germline V gene lookup returns CDR1 LGHNA and CDR2 YSLEER. V was shortened by 4 bases and J by 6 bases, with 13 bases between the two germline ends. The CDR3 DNA reads as TGCGCCAGCAGCCTATATAGTAGGGGCAATGAGCAGTTCTTC. This codes for CASSLYSRGNEQFF.